The 32 T cell receptor beta chains below all came from one sample that was sequenced in a study of T cell responses to AZD1222 COVID-19 vaccine. Method: immunoSEQ multiplex PCR; TCRdb's copy keeps in-frame clones and lacks some. The sample includes around 100,000 clones, just under 90% of them seen just once. Sequencing used peripheral blood, obtained on day 0 of AZD1222 vaccination. These receptors originate from an adult in good health.

The J gene is TRBJ1-5, the V gene TRBV7-9; tentative D call: TRBD1 (5 bases). The CDR3 covers 13 residues. Trimming pared 6 bases from V and 5 bases from J, leaving 11 bases between. The germline gives CDR1 SEHNR, CDR2 FQNEAQ (reference sequence). The CDR3 region is CASSMEGDQPQHF. The DNA for the CDR3 is TGTGCCAGCAGTATGGAAGGGGATCAGCCCCAGCATTTT.

The rearrangement joins TRBV18 to TRBJ2-7; D not certain. The CDR3 runs to 14 residues. Germline V gene sequence: CDR1 KGHSH, CDR2 LQKENI. The germline V and J ends were trimmed by 3 bases and 3 bases, with 12 bases remaining between them. CDR3 DNA: TGTGCCAGCTCACCCGTTGGCGGTGGCTACGAGCAGTACTTC. It codes for CASSPVGGGYEQYF.

In DNA form, the CDR3 reads TGTGCCAGCACTGACTCAGGGGGCTCTGGAAACACCATATATTTT. This gives the protein CASTDSGGSGNTIYF. The rearrangement links TRBV2 to TRBJ1-3; TRBD1 matches 7 bases. The CDR3 spans 15 residues. The J segment lost 0 bases and the V segment lost 7 bases, leaving 6 bases of the junction unmatched. The germline CDR1 and CDR2 sequences are SNHLY and FYNNEI. Using reference TRBV2 and TRBJ1-3 for the parts outside the CDR3, the full variable domain is EPEVTQTPSHQVTQMGQEVILRCVPISNHLYFYWYRQILGQKVEFLVSFYNNEISEKSEIFDDQFSVERPDGSNFTLKIRSTKLEDSAMYFCASTDSGGSGNTIYFGEGSWLTVV.

The rearrangement uses TRBV3-1 (or the pseudogene TRBV3-2) and TRBJ1-2; the D gene is possibly TRBD1 (5 bases). V lost 5 bases and J 4 bases, leaving 17 bases between the germline ends. Germline V lookup: CDR1 LGHDT, CDR2 YNNKEL (reference sequence). This CDR3 contains 15 residues. CDR3 nucleotide sequence: TGTGCCAGCAGCTTAAGGGGTGGCCCCTCCTATGGCTACACCTTC. Its protein product is CASSLRGGPSYGYTF.

The chain uses TRBV3-1 (or the pseudogene TRBV3-2) and TRBJ2-3; TRBD2 might be the D (6 bases). Trimming took 3 bases from V and 6 from J, leaving 13 bases between them. This CDR3 has 14 amino acids. Germline V gene sequence: CDR1 LGHDT, CDR2 YNNKEL (reference sequence). As DNA, the CDR3 is TGTGCCAGCAGCCAGGGTGGGGGGTTGGATACGCAGTATTTT. This codes for CASSQGGGLDTQYF.

The rearrangement joins TRBV28 to TRBJ1-3; D not resolved. CDR3 length equals 15 residues. V gave up 1 base and J gave up 0 bases, with 7 bases separating them. CDR1 MDHEN and CDR2 SYDVKM come from the germline V gene. CDR3 loop: CASSLFKSSGNTIYF. DNA for the CDR3: TGTGCCAGCAGTTTATTCAAGTCCTCTGGAAACACCATATATTTT.

The J gene is TRBJ2-1, the V gene TRBV15, with 13 bases lining up with TRBD2. The germline V gene has CDR1 LNHNV and CDR2 YYDKDF (reference sequence). The V segment lost 6 bases and the J segment 9 bases; nucleotides outside the gene matches: 8. The CDR3 is 15 amino acids. In DNA, the CDR3 is TGTGCCACCAGTTGGACTAGCGGGAGAGGGGGTGAGCAGTTCTTC. Residues: CATSWTSGRGGEQFF.

The gene calls are TRBV7-3 and TRBJ2-2; D perhaps matches TRBD2 (6 bases). Germline CDR1 reads SGHTA; CDR2 reads FQGTGA. The CDR3 is made up of 15 amino acids. Trimming stripped 1 base from V and 6 bases from J, with 12 bases between. CDR3 in DNA: TGTGCCAGCAGCTTAATTTCGGGGAGGCCCGGGGAGCTGTTTTTT. It codes for CASSLISGRPGELFF.

V gene TRBV6-6 combines with J gene TRBJ1-1, with D possibly being TRBD1 (6 bases). CDR1 and CDR2 from the germline V gene are MNHNY and SVGAGI (reference sequence). The CDR3 consists of 16 residues. With 0 bases removed from V and 2 bases from J, the gap between germline ends came to 13 bases. Written as DNA, the CDR3 is TGTGCCAGCAGTTACTCTTCCGGGACACCTAACACTGAAGCTTTCTTT. Its translation is CASSYSSGTPNTEAFF.

V usage is TRBV11-2 and J usage is TRBJ1-3; D ambiguous. The germline CDR1 and CDR2 sequences are SGHAT and FQNNGV. V lost 1 base to trimming and J lost 6 bases, with 7 bases between them. The CDR3 is made up of 13 amino acids. The CDR3: CASSLGRENTIYF. The CDR3 DNA is TGTGCCAGCAGCTTAGGACGGGAAAACACCATATATTTT.

This chain links TRBV11-3 with TRBJ2-1; 7 positions match TRBD2. V lost 2 bases and J lost 7; bases outside the gene matches: 8. The length of the CDR3 is 15 residues. The germline gives CDR1 SGHNT, CDR2 YENEEA. The CDR3 nucleotides are TGTGCCAGCAGCTTAAACTCGGGGGGTTATAATGAGCAGTTCTTC. Translated, it gives CASSLNSGGYNEQFF.

CDR3 sequence: CASSSGWRGFYGYTF. The CDR3 bases are TGTGCCAGCAGCTCGGGTTGGCGGGGCTTCTATGGCTACACCTTC. The chain recombines TRBV5-5 with TRBJ1-2; weak D call: TRBD1 (5 bases). Looked up from germline, CDR1 is SGHKS and CDR2 is YYEKEE (reference sequence). Trimming took off 3 bases at V and 4 bases at J, with 16 bases between the two ends. CDR3 length: 15 amino acids.

V is TRBV7-3 and J is TRBJ2-3; 8 nucleotides agree with TRBD2. J lost 2 bases, V lost 5 bases, and 6 bases had no gene match. Germline CDR1 reads SGHTA; CDR2 reads FQGTGA. The CDR3 consists of 15 residues. CDR3 sequence (DNA): TGTGCCAGCAGCCAGGGACTAGGGGACACAGATACGCAGTATTTT. Translating it yields CASSQGLGDTDTQYF. The variable domain in full, with the rest retrieved from reference TRBV7-3 and TRBJ2-3, is GAGVSQTPSNKVTEKGKYVELRCDPISGHTALYWYRQSLGQGPEFLIYFQGTGAADDSGLPNDRFFAVRPEGSVSTLKIQRTERGDSAVYLCASSQGLGDTDTQYFGPGTRLTVL.

The CDR3 DNA reads TGTGCCAGCAACGTGGGGGGCGCGAATTCTAACTATGGCTACACCTTC. It codes for CASNVGGANSNYGYTF. The chain joins TRBV5-6 to TRBJ1-2, with D perhaps matching TRBD1 (6 bases). V was pared by 6 bases and J by 0 bases, with 18 bases between. The CDR3 spans 16 residues. Germline-derived CDR1 and CDR2 are SGHDT and YYEEEE. Based on the CDR3 plus reference TRBV5-6 and TRBJ1-2, the full variable domain is DAGVTQSPTHLIKTRGQQVTLRCSPKSGHDTVSWYQQALGQGPQFIFQYYEEEERQRGNFPDRFSGHQFPNYSSELNVNALLLGDSALYLCASNVGGANSNYGYTFGSGTRLTVV.

V gene TRBV12-3 or TRBV12-4 combines with J gene TRBJ1-1; 7 nucleotides align to TRBD1. The V segment lost 5 bases and the J segment 8 bases; nucleotides outside the gene matches: 8. The CDR3 length is 13 residues. The CDR3 loop is CASSRRVQGEAFF. CDR3 coding DNA: TGTGCCAGCAGTCGGAGGGTACAGGGGGAAGCTTTCTTT.

The V and J genes are TRBV7-3 and TRBJ2-1, with 12 bases that match TRBD1. With V trimmed by 5 bases and J by 8 bases, 7 bases remained unmatched. CDR1 is SGHTA and CDR2 is FQGTGA in the germline V gene. The CDR3 is 15 amino acids. Here the CDR3 reads CASSVRDRGRDEQFF. CDR3 coding DNA: TGTGCCAGCAGCGTCCGGGACAGGGGGCGCGATGAGCAGTTCTTC.

This clone occurred once. V usage is TRBV20-1 and J usage is TRBJ2-2, with D unresolved. The CDR3 has 15 residues. Between the trimmed V and J ends, which lost 3 bases and 1 base, there was a span of 12 bases. Germline values: CDR1 DFQATT, CDR2 SNEGSKA (reference sequence). The DNA of the CDR3 is TGCAGTGCTAGTTCCTGGACGGAGAACACCGGGGAGCTGTTTTTT. It is translated as CSASSWTENTGELFF.

The chain recombines TRBV5-4 with TRBJ2-1; TRBD1 agrees at 11 bases. V dropped 3 bases and J dropped 9; count of bases not matched to a gene: 11. Per the germline V gene, CDR1 is SGHNT and CDR2 is YYREEE (reference sequence). The CDR3 loop spans 16 amino acids. CDR3 loop: CASSWPGQGGRGEQFF. The CDR3 region has the DNA TGTGCCAGCAGCTGGCCGGGACAGGGGGGAAGAGGTGAGCAGTTCTTC.

The chain combines TRBV5-1 with TRBJ2-3, with D perhaps TRBD1 or TRBD2 (5 bases each). The CDR3 contains 14 residues. Germline assignment: CDR1 SGHRS and CDR2 YFSETQ. V was cut by 0 bases and J by 2 bases, with 7 bases left in between. The CDR3 here is CASSLEGTTDTQYF. CDR3 in DNA: TGCGCCAGCAGCTTGGAGGGGACCACAGATACGCAGTATTTT.

This chain links TRBV7-2 with TRBJ1-2; 10 bases fit TRBD1. J was trimmed by 7 bases and V by 2 bases; bases with no gene match: 10. Germline values: CDR1 SGHTA, CDR2 FQGNSA. There are 16 residues in the CDR3. In DNA form, the CDR3 reads TGTGCCAGCAGCTTAAACGACAGGGGGCGTCTCTCTGGCTACACCTTC. Protein: CASSLNDRGRLSGYTF. Drawing the rest from reference TRBV7-2 and TRBJ1-2, the complete variable domain is GAGVSQSPSNKVTEKGKDVELRCDPISGHTALYWYRQSLGQGLEFLIYFQGNSAPDKSGLPSDRFSAERTGGSVSTLTIQRTQQEDSAVYLCASSLNDRGRLSGYTFGSGTRLTVV.

In this sample, this clone turned up once. This sequence joins TRBV11-2 and TRBJ2-7, with D perhaps TRBD2 (6 bases). V lost 3 bases to trimming and J lost 7 bases, with 16 bases between them. The length of the CDR3 is 14 residues. CDR1 is SGHAT and CDR2 is FQNNGV in the germline V gene. The CDR3 sequence: CASSLWDFLTEQYF. CDR3 DNA: TGTGCCAGCAGCTTGTGGGACTTCCTAACGGAGCAGTACTTC. Using reference TRBV11-2 and TRBJ2-7 for the parts outside the CDR3, the full variable domain is EAGVAQSPRYKIIEKRQSVAFWCNPISGHATLYWYQQILGQGPKLLIQFQNNGVVDDSQLPKDRFSAERLKGVDSTLKIQPAKLEDSAVYLCASSLWDFLTEQYFGPGTRLTVT.

The rearrangement uses TRBV11-2 and TRBJ2-7; 7 positions match TRBD2. Per the germline V gene, CDR1 is SGHAT and CDR2 is FQNNGV. CDR3 length equals 15 residues. The junction had 9 bases not matched to a gene; V was cut back by 0 bases and J by 7 bases. The CDR3 protein is CASSLESSGFLEQYF. CDR3 DNA: TGTGCCAGCAGCTTAGAATCTAGCGGTTTCTTAGAGCAGTACTTC.

The chain couples TRBV6-5 to TRBJ1-5; D perhaps matches TRBD1 (5 bases). This CDR3 is 13 amino acids long. Germline values: CDR1 MNHEY, CDR2 SVGAGI. V lost 10 bases, J lost 5 bases, and 15 bases lay in between. The CDR3 DNA reads TGTGCCACCAAATGGGGGAGGGATCAGCCCCAGCATTTT. It translates to CATKWGRDQPQHF.

The chain recombines TRBV12-3 or TRBV12-4 with TRBJ1-1; the D is unclear. There are 13 residues in the CDR3. V was shortened by 5 bases and J by 4 bases, with 11 bases between the two germline ends. CDR3 bases: TGTGCCAGCAGTCTCGACGCGGGCACTGAAGCTTTCTTT. Translation gives CASSLDAGTEAFF.

This clone has only a few counts. The CDR3 spells CASRPGGISYEQYF. In DNA form, the CDR3 reads TGCGCCAGCAGGCCTGGGGGGATCTCCTACGAGCAGTACTTC. The chain has TRBV5-1 and TRBJ2-7; a weak D match, TRBD2 (6 bases). From germline, CDR1 is SGHRS and CDR2 YFSETQ. The CDR3 consists of 14 residues. Trimming cost V 5 bases and J 0 bases, with 12 bases left between them.

This clone was observed once. The rearrangement links TRBV5-5 to TRBJ1-2; D not resolved. This CDR3 has 14 residues. The germline V gene has CDR1 SGHKS and CDR2 YYEKEE (reference sequence). Between the trimmed V and J ends, which lost 2 bases and 4 bases, there was a span of 12 bases. The chain's CDR3 is CASSFTNGVYGYTF. For the CDR3, the DNA is TGTGCCAGCAGCTTCACAAACGGGGTCTATGGCTACACCTTC.

The V and J genes are TRBV6-5 and TRBJ1-2; 7 bases line up with TRBD1. V lost 8 bases to trimming and J lost 2 bases; unmatched junction nucleotides: 11. Germline lookup yields CDR1 MNHEY and CDR2 SVGAGI. CDR3 length equals 15 residues. The CDR3 DNA sequence: TGTGCCAGCGGCCTGGGACAGACCAAAAACTATGGCTACACCTTC. Encoded protein: CASGLGQTKNYGYTF.

The chain carries TRBV14 and TRBJ1-1; no firm D call. In germline, CDR1 is SGHDN, CDR2 FVKESK. V was clipped by 2 bases and J by 4 bases, with 8 bases between them. The CDR3 is made up of 13 amino acids. The chain's CDR3 is CASSQFPSTEAFF. CDR3 coding DNA: TGTGCCAGCAGCCAATTCCCGAGCACTGAAGCTTTCTTT.

The rearrangement links TRBV27 to TRBJ1-5, with 7 bases fitting TRBD1. The junction had 9 bases not matched to a gene; V was cut back by 5 bases and J by 2 bases. The CDR3 length is 16 residues. Germline loops: CDR1 MNHEY, CDR2 SMNVEV (reference sequence). In DNA, the CDR3 is TGTGCCAGCAGTACACGCCCTACAGGGGGCAATCAGCCCCAGCATTTT. Protein: CASSTRPTGGNQPQHF.

The chain recombines TRBV6-6 with TRBJ2-1; perhaps D is TRBD1 or TRBD2 (5 bases each). Per the germline V gene, CDR1 is MNHNY and CDR2 is SVGAGI (reference sequence). Trimming removed 5 bases at V and 7 bases at J, with 24 bases between. CDR3 length: 17 amino acids. The CDR3 protein is CASSPYRGQGKQNEQFF. For the CDR3, the DNA is TGTGCCAGCAGTCCCTACCGGGGCCAGGGTAAACAAAATGAGCAGTTCTTC.

The chain links TRBV5-4 to TRBJ2-1; 7 nucleotides match TRBD2. The CDR3 length is 16 residues. Per the germline V gene, CDR1 is SGHNT and CDR2 is YYREEE (reference sequence). Trimming at V came to 0 bases and at J to 7 bases, leaving 10 bases not matched to a gene. The CDR3 DNA reads TGTGCCAGCAGCTTGGGAGGTCTAGCGGCCAGGAATGAGCAGTTCTTC. Its protein is CASSLGGLAARNEQFF. The whole variable domain, filled in from reference TRBV5-4 and TRBJ2-1, reads ETGVTQSPTHLIKTRGQQVTLRCSSQSGHNTVSWYQQALGQGPQFIFQYYREEENGRGNFPPRFSGLQFPNYSSELNVNALELDDSALYLCASSLGGLAARNEQFFGPGTRLTVL.

This clone has just one count. The chain is built from TRBV19 and TRBJ2-7; a possible D gene is TRBD1 (11 bases). The V gene's germline CDR1 is LNHDA and CDR2 SQIVND (reference sequence). This CDR3 is built from 21 residues. V dropped 3 bases and J dropped 5 bases, with 35 bases sitting between them. The CDR3 loop reads CASSIVYPGQGGRLAGDEQYF. In DNA, the CDR3 is TGTGCCAGTAGTATTGTATATCCGGGACAGGGGGGAAGACTAGCGGGCGACGAGCAGTACTTC.